The present TCR beta chain was sequenced within a study of T cells after somatic rescue of genetic block. Germline V gives CDR1 LGHNA, CDR2 YNFKEQ. Trimming pared 4 bases from V and 2 bases from J, leaving 12 bases between. CDR3 length: 16 residues. Assay used: immunoSEQ multiplex PCR; TCRdb lists only in-frame clones, some missing. The table lists fewer than 150,000 clones, about nine tenths of them singletons. The source is a young woman. The sample was peripheral blood mononuclear cells (PBMCs). This chain uses TRBV4-2 with TRBJ2-6; a weak D match, TRBD1 (7 bases). CDR3 in amino acids: CASSPQGEAGANVLTF. In nucleotides, the CDR3 is TGTGCCAGCAGCCCGCAGGGGGAGGCTGGGGCCAACGTCCTGACTTTC.